This TCR beta chain was sequenced for a study of TIL therapy for anti-PD-1-resistant metastatic lung cancer. About the study: Tumors carried a median about 1.5 non-synonymous mutations per megabase.

The libraries were made with immunoSEQ v3. Clones were sequenced by immunoSEQ multiplex PCR, and TCRdb holds only the in-frame ones, with some missing. The sample holds over 20,000 clones; around 81% are singletons and the top ten take 6% to 8.5%. The time point: pre-treatment sample, taken before nivolumab and TIL therapy. This TCR was sampled from a person aged 25-85 years with non-small cell lung cancer. The sequences come from blood, collected at baseline.

Here the CDR3 reads CTSSQVPLNQPQHF. CDR3 DNA sequence: TGCACCAGCAGCCAAGTCCCTTTAAATCAGCCCCAGCATTTT. This chain joins TRBV1 and TRBJ1-5. TRBV1 is deemed a pseudogene. This CDR3 has 14 residues.